This T cell receptor beta chain is drawn from a study of breast tumors, draining lymph nodes, adjacent tissues. This clonotype came up many times. Its antigen is unknown. TCRdb reprocessed the multiplex PCR reads via MiXCR and lists one record per CDR3 protein. The repertoire holds under 110,000 distinct CDR3 sequences, with less than 40% as singletons. Breast cancer patients provided tissue from their axillary draining lymph nodes. Study results and caveats: Data only fit, rather than demonstrated, lymph node origin of most tumor T cells. Findings are consistent with lymph node origin and intratumoral expansion of most tumor T cells. Compared with lymph nodes, tumors were less diverse; compared with nontumor tissue, more.

Germline V CDR1 and CDR2: SGHTA, FQGTGA. V was clipped by 5 bases and J by 6 bases, with 13 bases between them. The CDR3 runs to 13 residues. Specimen: axillary lymph node tissue. The V and J genes are TRBV7-3 and TRBJ1-2; TRBD1 is a possible D gene (5 bases). The receptor comes from a female donor with breast cancer. Some clones in this sample may be carry-over from other donors' samples. CDR3 nucleotide sequence: TGTGCCAGCAGCCCAAGCGGGGGGGATGGCTACACCTTC. Protein: CASSPSGGDGYTF.